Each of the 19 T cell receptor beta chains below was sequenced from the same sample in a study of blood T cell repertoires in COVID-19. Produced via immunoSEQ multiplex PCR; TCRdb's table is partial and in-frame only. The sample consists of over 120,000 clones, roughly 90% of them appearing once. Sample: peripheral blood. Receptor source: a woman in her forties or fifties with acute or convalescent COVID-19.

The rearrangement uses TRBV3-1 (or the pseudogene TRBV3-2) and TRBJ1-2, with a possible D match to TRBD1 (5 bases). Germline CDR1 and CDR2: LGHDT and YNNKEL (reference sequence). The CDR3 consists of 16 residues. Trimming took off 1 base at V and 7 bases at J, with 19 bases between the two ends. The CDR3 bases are TGTGCCAGCAGCCAAGGTTATGGAGGTGCGGGGGTTGGCTACACCTTC. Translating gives CASSQGYGGAGVGYTF.

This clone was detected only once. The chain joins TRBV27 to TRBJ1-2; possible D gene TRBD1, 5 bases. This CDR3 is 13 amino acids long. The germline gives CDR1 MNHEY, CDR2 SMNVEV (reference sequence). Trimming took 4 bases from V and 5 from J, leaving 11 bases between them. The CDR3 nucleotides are TGTGCCAGCAGTTATGGGGCTAGGTATGGCTACACCTTC. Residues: CASSYGARYGYTF.

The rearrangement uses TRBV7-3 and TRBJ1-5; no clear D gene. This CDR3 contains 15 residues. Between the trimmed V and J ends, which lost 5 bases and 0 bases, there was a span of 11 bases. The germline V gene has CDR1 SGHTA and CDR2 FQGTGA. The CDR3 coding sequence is TGTGCCAGCAGCATCCTCCCGGTTAGCAATCAGCCCCAGCATTTT. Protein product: CASSILPVSNQPQHF.

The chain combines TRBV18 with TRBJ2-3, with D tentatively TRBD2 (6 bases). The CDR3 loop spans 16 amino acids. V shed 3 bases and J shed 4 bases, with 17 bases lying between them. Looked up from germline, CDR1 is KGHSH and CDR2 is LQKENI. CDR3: CASSPAPRGYPDTQYF. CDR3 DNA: TGTGCCAGCTCACCGGCCCCTCGGGGGTATCCAGATACGCAGTATTTT. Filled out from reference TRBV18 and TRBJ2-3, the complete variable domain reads NAGVMQNPRHLVRRRGQEARLRCSPMKGHSHVYWYRQLPEEGLKFMVYLQKENIIDESGMPKERFSAEFPKEGPSILRIQQVVRGDSAAYFCASSPAPRGYPDTQYFGPGTRLTVL.

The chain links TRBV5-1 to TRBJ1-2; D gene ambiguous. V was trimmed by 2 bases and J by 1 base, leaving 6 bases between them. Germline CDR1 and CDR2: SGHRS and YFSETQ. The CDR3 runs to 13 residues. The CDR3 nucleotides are TGCGCCAGCAGCTTACAACATAACTATGGCTACACCTTC. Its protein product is CASSLQHNYGYTF.

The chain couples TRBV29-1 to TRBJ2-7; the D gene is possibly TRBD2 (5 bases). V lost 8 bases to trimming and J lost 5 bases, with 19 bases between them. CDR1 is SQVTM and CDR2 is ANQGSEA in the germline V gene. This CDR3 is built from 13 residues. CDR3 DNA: TGCAGCTACTCAAGAGGGTTATATGACGAGCAGTACTTC. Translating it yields CSYSRGLYDEQYF.

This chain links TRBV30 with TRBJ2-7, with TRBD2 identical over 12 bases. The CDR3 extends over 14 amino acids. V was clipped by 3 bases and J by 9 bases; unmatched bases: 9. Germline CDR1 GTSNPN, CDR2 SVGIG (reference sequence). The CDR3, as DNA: TGTGCCTGGAGCGGACTAGCGGGACTAGTAGTGCAGTACTTC. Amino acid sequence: CAWSGLAGLVVQYF.

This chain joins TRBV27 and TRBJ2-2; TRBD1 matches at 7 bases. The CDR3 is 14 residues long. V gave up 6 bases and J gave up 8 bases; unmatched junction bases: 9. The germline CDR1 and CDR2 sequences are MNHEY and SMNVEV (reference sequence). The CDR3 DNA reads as TGTGCCAGCAGAACCATCAGGGGGTTGGGGGAGCTGTTTTTT. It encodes CASRTIRGLGELFF.

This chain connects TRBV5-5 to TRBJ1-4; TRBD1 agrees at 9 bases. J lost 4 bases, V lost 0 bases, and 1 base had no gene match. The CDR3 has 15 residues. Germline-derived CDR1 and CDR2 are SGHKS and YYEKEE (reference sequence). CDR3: CASSLEGQGNEKLFF. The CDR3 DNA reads TGTGCCAGCAGCTTGGAGGGACAGGGTAATGAAAAACTGTTTTTT.

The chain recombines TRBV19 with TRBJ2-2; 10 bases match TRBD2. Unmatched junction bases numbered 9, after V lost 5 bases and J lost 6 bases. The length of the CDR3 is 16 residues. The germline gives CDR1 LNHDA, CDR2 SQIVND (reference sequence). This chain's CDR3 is CASSGFIAGGAGELFF. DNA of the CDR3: TGTGCCAGTAGTGGCTTTATAGCGGGGGGCGCCGGGGAGCTGTTTTTT.

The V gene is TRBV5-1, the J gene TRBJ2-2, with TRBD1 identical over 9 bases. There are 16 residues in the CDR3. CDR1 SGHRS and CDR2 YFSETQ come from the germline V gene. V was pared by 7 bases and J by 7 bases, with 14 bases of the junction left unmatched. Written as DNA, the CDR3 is TGCGCCAGCGGGGCTGCCGGGACAGGGAGGAACGGGGAGCTGTTTTTT. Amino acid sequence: CASGAAGTGRNGELFF.

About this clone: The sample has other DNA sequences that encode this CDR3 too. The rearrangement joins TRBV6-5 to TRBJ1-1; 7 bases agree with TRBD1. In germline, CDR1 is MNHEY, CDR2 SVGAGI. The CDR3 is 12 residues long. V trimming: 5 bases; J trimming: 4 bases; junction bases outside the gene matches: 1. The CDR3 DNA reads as TGTGCCAGCAGTCGACAGGGCACTGAAGCTTTCTTT. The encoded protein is CASSRQGTEAFF.

The DNA for the CDR3 is TGTGCCAGCAGCTTAGGGAACAGGGCTGGCTACACCTTC. Its translation: CASSLGNRAGYTF. This chain uses TRBV7-9 with TRBJ1-2; the D gene is possibly TRBD1 (6 bases). Germline V gives CDR1 SEHNR, CDR2 FQNEAQ (reference sequence). Trimming pared 1 base from V and 7 bases from J, leaving 10 bases between. The length of the CDR3 is 13 residues.

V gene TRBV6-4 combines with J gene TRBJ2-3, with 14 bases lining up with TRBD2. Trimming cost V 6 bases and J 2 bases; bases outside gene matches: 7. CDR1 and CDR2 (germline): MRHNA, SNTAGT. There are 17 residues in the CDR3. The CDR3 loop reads CASSGTSGGSTTDTQYF. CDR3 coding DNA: TGTGCCAGCAGCGGGACTAGCGGGGGTTCCACCACAGATACGCAGTATTTT.

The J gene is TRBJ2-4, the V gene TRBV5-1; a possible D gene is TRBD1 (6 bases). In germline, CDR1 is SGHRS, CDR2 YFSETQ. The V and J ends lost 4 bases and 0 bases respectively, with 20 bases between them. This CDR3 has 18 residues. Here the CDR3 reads CASSGGFLRDLAKNIQYF. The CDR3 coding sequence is TGCGCCAGCAGCGGGGGCTTCCTGAGGGATCTAGCCAAAAACATTCAGTACTTC.

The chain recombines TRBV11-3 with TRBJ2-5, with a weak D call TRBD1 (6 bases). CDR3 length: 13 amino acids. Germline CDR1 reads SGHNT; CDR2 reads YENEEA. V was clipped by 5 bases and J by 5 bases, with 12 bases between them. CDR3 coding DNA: TGTGCCAGCAGCGATACAGGGCTGGAGACCCAGTACTTC. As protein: CASSDTGLETQYF.

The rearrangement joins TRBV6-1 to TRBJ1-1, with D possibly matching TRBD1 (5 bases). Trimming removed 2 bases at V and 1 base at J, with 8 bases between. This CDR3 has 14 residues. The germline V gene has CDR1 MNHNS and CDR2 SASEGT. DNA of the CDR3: TGTGCCAGCAGTGAACTCGGACAGAACACTGAAGCTTTCTTT. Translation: CASSELGQNTEAFF.

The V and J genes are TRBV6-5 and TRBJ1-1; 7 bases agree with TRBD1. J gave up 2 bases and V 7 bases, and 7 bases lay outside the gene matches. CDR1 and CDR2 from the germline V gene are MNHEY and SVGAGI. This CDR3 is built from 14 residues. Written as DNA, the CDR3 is TGTGCCAGCAAAACAGGGGCCCCAAACACTGAAGCTTTCTTT. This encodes CASKTGAPNTEAFF.

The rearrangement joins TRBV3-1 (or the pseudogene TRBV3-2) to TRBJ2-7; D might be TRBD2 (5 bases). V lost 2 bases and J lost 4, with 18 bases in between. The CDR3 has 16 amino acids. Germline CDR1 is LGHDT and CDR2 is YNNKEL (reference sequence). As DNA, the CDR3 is TGTGCCAGCAGCCAAAGGAACGGGGTTGGGGTATACGAGCAGTACTTC. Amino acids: CASSQRNGVGVYEQYF.